What follows is one T cell receptor (beta chain) and its context. This clone was seen only a few times. Its antigen specificity is not known. No clone much larger than this one lies a single base away; base qualities are absent. Distinct nucleotide sequences in the sample also encode this CDR3. A single peripheral blood draw of 95 to 150 mL on average was collected from each donor into heparinised tubes. A BD FACSAria II and a panel including CD45RO, CCR7, CD25, CD127, CD95 and CD27 were used to sort naive, central memory, regulatory and stem cell-like memory CD4+ T cells. A purity above 95% was achieved for all sorted populations. PBMCs were separated immediately by Lymphoprep density gradient centrifugation and were stained directly, without being cultured. To minimize batch effects, samples were stained and sorted in pairs, one healthy donor with one patient per experiment. This record belongs to a study of beta chain features in type 1 diabetes (dated by TCRdb to 2016 to 2019). Broadly, across the study: Patients and healthy donors did not differ in mean age, gender distribution, total cell number or subset yield. Whereas all 30 or so donors provided naive and central memory subsets, regulatory and stem cell-like memory subsets were isolated from just 8 patients and about 8 healthy donors. The study compared the TCRB repertoires of sorted circulating CD4+ T cell subsets in recently diagnosed type 1 diabetes patients with those in matched healthy donors. A total of 90 million to 120 million sorted cells were examined across all samples, and a strong correlation was observed between cell number per subset and RNA yield. Summary of the overall study and its limitations: Because small numbers of individuals were included in the HLA sub-analyses, any influence of HLA type on TCRB rearrangement was left unresolved. Shorter templates might be favored by PCR, yet because patient and control samples were amplified and corrected together, any such skew would affect both groups equally. Type 1 diabetes patients showed a moderate but significant shortening of TCRB CDR3 length in all four CD4+ subsets. Naive, central memory and regulatory TCRB repertoires appeared more similar among patients than among healthy donors. At VDJ recombination sites, type 1 diabetes patients had fewer insertions and more deleted nucleotides, which implies abnormalities in thymic rearrangement. Because cDNA was sequenced instead of genomic DNA, highly expressing activated cells could be over-represented, though the groups showed no difference in activation or CD3 levels.

All of the isolated RNA was reverse transcribed with the High Capacity cDNA Reverse Transcription Kit, so expressed TCRB transcripts were sequenced. Naive, central memory and regulatory T cell samples underwent deep immunoSEQ sequencing, averaging about 3.57 million total reads per sample. Sorted cells were lysed in RLT buffer and RNA was extracted with DNase-treated RNeasy Micro or Mini kits, depending on cell number. To prevent cross-contamination, every cell subset was processed on its own, while patient and healthy donor samples were processed together. TCRB sequences were amplified from cDNA with the immunoSEQ multiplex PCR, producing 87-bp fragments spanning the CDR3 region. Amplicons were sequenced on the Illumina HiSeq platform. Regarding the original processing steps: PCR bias was corrected computationally using synthetic template baselines, and reads within Hamming distance 2 were collapsed, with unmergeable singletons discarded. Reads were aligned against IMGT to assign V, D and J genes, CDR3 length and insertions or deletions at six rearrangement sites. Within each subset, clonotype counts were normalized to sorted cell number, and only after that were true diversity and Gini coefficients computed with the tcR R package. Repertoire sharing was quantified using the overlap coefficient calculated on TCRB nucleotide sequences. Out-of-frame TCRB sequences from naive cells were analyzed to stand in for the pre-selection repertoire. TCRdb holds this immuneACCESS table with in-frame rearrangements only. Some clones are missing; in checked studies, unresolved V genes explain under half, and the rest has no known cause. V and J calls and clone size are as listed in that table; D and trimming were resolved from the DNA. This sample holds 140,000 to 150,000 clones; 10% were observed only once. The top ten hold 1.3% of the sample.

The germline V gene encodes CDR1 SGHTA and CDR2 FQGNSA. From its cysteine to its phenylalanine, the CDR3 spans 13 amino acids. Only the CDR3 portion is preserved as DNA: 39 bases, with reading frame beginning at the first base. From V the trimming removes 5 bases and from J it removes 4 bases, while the gene matches leave 3 bases of the junction unaccounted for. Recombination joined TRBV7-2 with TRBJ1-2, with 8 bases matching TRBD1. Sequenced material: naive CD4+ T cells from blood. The cell subset or site label, read with the paper, signifies: true naive CD4+ T cells. The sequence was obtained from a man between 18 and 29 years old in good health. The nucleotides read TGTGCCAGCAGCCCCGGACAGGGCTATGGCTACACCTTC. This codes for CASSPGQGYGYTF.